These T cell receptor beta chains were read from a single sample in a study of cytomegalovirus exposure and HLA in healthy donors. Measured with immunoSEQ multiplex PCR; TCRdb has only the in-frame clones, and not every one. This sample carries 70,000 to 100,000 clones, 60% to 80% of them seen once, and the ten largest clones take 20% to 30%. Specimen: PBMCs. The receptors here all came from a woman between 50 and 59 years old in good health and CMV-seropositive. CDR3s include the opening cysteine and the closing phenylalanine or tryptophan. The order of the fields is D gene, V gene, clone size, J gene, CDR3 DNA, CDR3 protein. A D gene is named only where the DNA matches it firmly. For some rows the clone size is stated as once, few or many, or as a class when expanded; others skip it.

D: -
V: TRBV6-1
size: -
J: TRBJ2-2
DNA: TGTGCCAGCGCGGTCCAGGGGAGCACCGGGGAGCTGTTTTTT
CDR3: CASAVQGSTGELFF

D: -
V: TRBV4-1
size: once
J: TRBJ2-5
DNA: TGCGCCAGCAGCCAAGAGCAGGGGGAGACCCAGTACTTC
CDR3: CASSQEQGETQYF

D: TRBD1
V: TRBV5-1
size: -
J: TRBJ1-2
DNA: TGCGCCAGCAGCCCCGCTGCTGACAGGGATGGCTACACCTTC
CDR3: CASSPAADRDGYTF

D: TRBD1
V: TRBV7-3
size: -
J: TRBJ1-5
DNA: TGTGCCAGCAGCTTGAGGTGGGGTGGGACAGATGAATTTTTGGCCAATCAGCCCCAGCATTTT
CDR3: CASSLRWGGTDEFLANQPQHF

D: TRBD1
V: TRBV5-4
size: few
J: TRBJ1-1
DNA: TGTGCCAGCAGCCCGGGGACAGCTCTTGAAGCTTTCTTT
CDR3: CASSPGTALEAFF

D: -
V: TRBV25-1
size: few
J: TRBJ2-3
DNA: TGTGCCAGCAGTGCCCTCGACAGACTTCTTATTCAAGATACGCAGTATTTT
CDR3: CASSALDRLLIQDTQYF

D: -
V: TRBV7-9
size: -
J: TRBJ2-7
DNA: TGTTCCAGCAGCTTCCATCCCTACGAGCAGTACTTC
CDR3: CSSSFHPYEQYF

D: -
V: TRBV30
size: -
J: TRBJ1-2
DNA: TGTGCCTGCCCCGTGCGGGGCGGGGCGGGCTATGGCTACACCTTC
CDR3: CACPVRGGAGYGYTF

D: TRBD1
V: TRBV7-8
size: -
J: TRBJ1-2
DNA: TGTGCCAGCAGCTTAGTCGACAGGGGAGCCTACACCTTC
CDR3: CASSLVDRGAYTF

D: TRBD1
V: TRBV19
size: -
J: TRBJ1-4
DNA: TGTGCCAGTAGTAAGGGACAGGGTAACGAAAAACTGTTTTTT
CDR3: CASSKGQGNEKLFF

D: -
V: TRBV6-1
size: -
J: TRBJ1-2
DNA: TGTGCCAGCAGTGATATGGACAGACACTATGGCTACACCTTC
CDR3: CASSDMDRHYGYTF

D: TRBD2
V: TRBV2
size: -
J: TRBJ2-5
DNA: TGTGCCAGCAGTGAAGCAAGCCAGCTGTGGACTAGTCCGGAGACCCAGTACTTC
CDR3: CASSEASQLWTSPETQYF

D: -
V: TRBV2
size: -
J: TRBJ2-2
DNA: TGTGCCAGCAGTGTAGTGACAGGAGAGACCGGGGAGCTGTTTTTT
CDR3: CASSVVTGETGELFF

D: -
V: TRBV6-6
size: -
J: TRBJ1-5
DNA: TGTGCCAGCAAAGAGGGAAATCAGCCCCAGCATTTT
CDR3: CASKEGNQPQHF

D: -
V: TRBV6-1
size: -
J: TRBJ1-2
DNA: TGTGCCAGCAGTGGCCGGGGGGGCTACACCTTC
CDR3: CASSGRGGYTF

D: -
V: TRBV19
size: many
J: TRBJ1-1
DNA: TGTGCCAGTAGTATAGGTGGGGGCTGGGGCACTGAAGCTTTCTTT
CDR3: CASSIGGGWGTEAFF

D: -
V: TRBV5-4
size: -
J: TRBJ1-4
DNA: TGTGCCAGCAGCCCTAAGGGGGAAGATGAAAAACTGTTTTTT
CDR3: CASSPKGEDEKLFF

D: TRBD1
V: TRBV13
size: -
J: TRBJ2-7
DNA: TGTGCCAGCAGCGCCAACAGGGGGTCCGAGCAGTACTTC
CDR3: CASSANRGSEQYF

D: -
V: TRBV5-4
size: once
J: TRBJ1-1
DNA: TGTGCCAGCAGCTCCGGGGGTTTCGAAGCTTTCTTT
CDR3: CASSSGGFEAFF

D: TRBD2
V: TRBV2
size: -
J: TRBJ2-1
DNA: TGTGCCAGCAGTGACTCGGGACTAGCGGGAGGGAATGAGCAGTTCTTC
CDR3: CASSDSGLAGGNEQFF

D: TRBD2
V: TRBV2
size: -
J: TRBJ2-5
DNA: TGTGCCAGCAGCCCCGCGGGGGGGTTTGAGACCCAGTACTTC
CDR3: CASSPAGGFETQYF

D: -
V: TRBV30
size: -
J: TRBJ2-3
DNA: TGTGCCTGGAGTGATGGGGCAGGGGTGGTTGGCACAGATACGCAGTATTTT
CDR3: CAWSDGAGVVGTDTQYF

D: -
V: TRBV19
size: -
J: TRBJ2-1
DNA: TGTGCCAGTAGTATAGCACTGGATGAGCAGTTCTTC
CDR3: CASSIALDEQFF

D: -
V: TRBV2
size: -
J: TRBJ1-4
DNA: TGTGCCGCAGCAAGTATCCAGGGAGGAGAAAAACTGTTTTTT
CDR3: CAAASIQGGEKLFF

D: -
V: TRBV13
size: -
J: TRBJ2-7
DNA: TGTGCCAGCAGCTTGGCTAGCTCCTACGAGCAGTACTTC
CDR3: CASSLASSYEQYF

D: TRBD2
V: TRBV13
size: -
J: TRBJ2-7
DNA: TGTGCCAGCAGCTTGGGCGGGGGGCTTGCCTACGAGCAGTACTTC
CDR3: CASSLGGGLAYEQYF

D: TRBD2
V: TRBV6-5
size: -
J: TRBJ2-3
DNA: TGTGCCAGCAGTTACACCGGTCTAGCGGGTTCAGATACGCAGTATTTT
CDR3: CASSYTGLAGSDTQYF

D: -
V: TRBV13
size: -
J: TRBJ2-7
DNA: TGTGCCAGCAGCTTCCTCAGGGGTCCCATACACGAGCAGTACTTC
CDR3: CASSFLRGPIHEQYF

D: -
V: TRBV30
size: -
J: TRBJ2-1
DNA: TGTGCCTGGGGGCACAATGAGCAGTTCTTC
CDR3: CAWGHNEQFF